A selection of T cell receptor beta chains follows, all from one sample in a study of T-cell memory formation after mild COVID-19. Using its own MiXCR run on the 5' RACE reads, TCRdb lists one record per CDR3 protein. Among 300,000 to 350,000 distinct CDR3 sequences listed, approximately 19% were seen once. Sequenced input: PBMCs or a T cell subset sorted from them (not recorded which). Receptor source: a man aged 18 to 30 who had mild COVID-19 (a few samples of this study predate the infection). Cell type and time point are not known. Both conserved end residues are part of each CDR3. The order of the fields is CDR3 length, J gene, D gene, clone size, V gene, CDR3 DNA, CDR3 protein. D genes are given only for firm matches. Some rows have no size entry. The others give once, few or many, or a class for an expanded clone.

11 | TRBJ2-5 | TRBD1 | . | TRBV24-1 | TGTGCCCTGACAGGGGGAGAGACCCAGTACTTC | CALTGGETQYF
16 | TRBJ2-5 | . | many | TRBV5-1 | TGCGCCAGCAGATTTCAGCCGGGACACCCTCAAGAGACCCAGTACTTC | CASRFQPGHPQETQYF
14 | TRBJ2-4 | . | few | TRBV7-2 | TGTGCCAGCAGCAACCGGGGGTCGTGGGACATTCAGTACTTC | CASSNRGSWDIQYF
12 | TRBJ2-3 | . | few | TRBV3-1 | TGTGCCAGCAGCCAAGGAGACCTGCAGCAGTATTTT | CASSQGDLQQYF
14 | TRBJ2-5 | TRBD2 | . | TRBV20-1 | TGCAGTGCCTCCGGGACTAGCGGGAGAGAGACCCAGTACTTC | CSASGTSGRETQYF
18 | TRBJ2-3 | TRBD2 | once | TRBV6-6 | TGTGCCAGCAGTTACTCGGGTTTAGCGGGGGGACAACCAGATACGCAGTATTTT | CASSYSGLAGGQPDTQYF
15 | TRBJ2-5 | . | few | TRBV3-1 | TGTGCCAGCAGCCAAAACGGGGGACTGGAAGAGACCCAGTACTTC | CASSQNGGLEETQYF
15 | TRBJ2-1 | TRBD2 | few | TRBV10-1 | TGCGCCAGCAGTCAAGCGGGGGGGCCCTACAATGAGCAGTTCTTC | CASSQAGGPYNEQFF
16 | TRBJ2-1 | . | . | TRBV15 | TGTGCCACCAGCAGAGATCGGGCCCCCCCCCACAATGAGCAGTTCTTC | CATSRDRAPPHNEQFF
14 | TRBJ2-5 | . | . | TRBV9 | TGTGCCAGCAGCGAAAGGGGGGGGAGAGAGACCCAGTACTTC | CASSERGGRETQYF
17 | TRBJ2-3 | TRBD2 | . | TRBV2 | TGTGCCAGCAGTGATGACCCGGGGGGAGATAGCACAGATACGCAGTATTTT | CASSDDPGGDSTDTQYF
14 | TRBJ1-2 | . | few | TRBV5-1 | TGCGCCAGCAGCTTGGCCGCAGGATCGGCGGGCTACACCTTC | CASSLAAGSAGYTF
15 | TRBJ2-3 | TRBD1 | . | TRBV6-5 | TGTGCCAGCACGGCACAGGGGGCTCGCGCAGATACGCAGTATTTT | CASTAQGARADTQYF
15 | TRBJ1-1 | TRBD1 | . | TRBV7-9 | TGTGCCAGCAGCCCGACTAGGACAGGGGGCACTGAAGCTTTCTTT | CASSPTRTGGTEAFF
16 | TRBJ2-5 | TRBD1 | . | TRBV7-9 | TGTGCCAGCAGCTTAGAGGTTGGGACAGGAGGAGAGACCCAGTACTTC | CASSLEVGTGGETQYF
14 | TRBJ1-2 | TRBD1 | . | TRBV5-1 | TGCGCCAGCAGCTTGGGGACAGGGTCGGATGGCTACACCTTC | CASSLGTGSDGYTF
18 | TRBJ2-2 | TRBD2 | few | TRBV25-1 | TGTGCCAGCAGTGTCCCGCCTAGCGGGGGCGCGAACACCGGGGAGCTGTTTTTT | CASSVPPSGGANTGELFF
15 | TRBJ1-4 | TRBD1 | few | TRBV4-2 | TGTGCCAGCAGCCTAGGGCGGGGACAGAATGAAAAACTGTTTTTT | CASSLGRGQNEKLFF
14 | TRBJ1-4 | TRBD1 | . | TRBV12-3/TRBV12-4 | TGTGCCAGCAGTTTTGACAGGGGAAGTGAAAAACTGTTTTTT | CASSFDRGSEKLFF
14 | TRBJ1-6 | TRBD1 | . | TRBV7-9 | TGTGCCAGCAGCTCAGGGGGGTTCGGTTCACCCCTCCACTTT | CASSSGGFGSPLHF
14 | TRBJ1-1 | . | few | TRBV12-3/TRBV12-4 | TGTGCCAGCAGTTTCTCAGGGCTCAACACTGAAGCTTTCTTT | CASSFSGLNTEAFF
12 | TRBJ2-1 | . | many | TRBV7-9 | TGTGCCAGCAGCTTAGGGCTCAATGAGCAGTTCTTC | CASSLGLNEQFF
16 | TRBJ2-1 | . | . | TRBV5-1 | TGCGCCAGCAGCTTGGAATCCGGGGGGCCGGGAAATGAGCAGTTCTTC | CASSLESGGPGNEQFF
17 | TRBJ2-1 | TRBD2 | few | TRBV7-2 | TGTGCCAGCAGCTTAGAGGGTGCGGGGACTACATACAATGAGCAGTTCTTC | CASSLEGAGTTYNEQFF
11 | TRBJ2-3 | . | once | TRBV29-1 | TGCAGCGTGCCACTCGGAGATACGCAGTATTTT | CSVPLGDTQYF
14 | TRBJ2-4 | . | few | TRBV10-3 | TGTGCCATCAGTGAGTCTGGAGCCAAAAACATTCAGTACTTC | CAISESGAKNIQYF
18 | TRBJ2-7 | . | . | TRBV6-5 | TGTGCCAGCAGTTACTCTTCCCTCATATGGGGGGCTGAAAACGAGCAGTACTTC | CASSYSSLIWGAENEQYF
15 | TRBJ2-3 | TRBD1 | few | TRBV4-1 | TGCGCCAGCAGCCAAGAACGGGGACAGACAGATACGCAGTATTTT | CASSQERGQTDTQYF
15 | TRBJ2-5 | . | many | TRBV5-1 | TGCGCCAGCAGCTTGGTTGGACCCTATCAAGAGACCCAGTACTTC | CASSLVGPYQETQYF
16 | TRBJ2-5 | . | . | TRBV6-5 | TGTGCCAGCAGTTACCGCTCCAATCGGCTGGGGAAGACCCAGTACTTC | CASSYRSNRLGKTQYF
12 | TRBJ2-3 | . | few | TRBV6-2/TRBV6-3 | TGTGCCAGCAGCCAAATCAAGCATACGCAGTATTTT | CASSQIKHTQYF
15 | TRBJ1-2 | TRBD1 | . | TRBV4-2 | TGTGCCAGCAGCGCCCCGGGACAGGGCGACTATGGCTACACCTTC | CASSAPGQGDYGYTF
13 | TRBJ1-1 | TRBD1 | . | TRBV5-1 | TGCGCCAGCAGCAAAGGACAGGGGACTGAAGCTTTCTTT | CASSKGQGTEAFF
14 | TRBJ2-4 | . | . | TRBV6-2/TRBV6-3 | TGTGCCAGCAGTTACCAATTAGCCAAAAACATTCAGTACTTC | CASSYQLAKNIQYF
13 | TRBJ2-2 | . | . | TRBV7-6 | TGTGCCAGCAGCTCGTTTCCGGCCGGGGAGCTGTTTTTT | CASSSFPAGELFF
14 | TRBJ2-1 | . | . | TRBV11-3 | TGTGCCAGCAGCTTAATCCTGCAGCACAATGAGCAGTTCTTC | CASSLILQHNEQFF
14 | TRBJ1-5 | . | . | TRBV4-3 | TGCGCCAGCAGCCAAGATTCGGGGTATCAGCCCCAGCATTTT | CASSQDSGYQPQHF
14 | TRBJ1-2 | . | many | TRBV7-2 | TGTGCCAGCAGCCCCCCGGGACGGAACTATGGCTACACCTTC | CASSPPGRNYGYTF
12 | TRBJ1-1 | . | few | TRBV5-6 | TGTGCCAGCAGCTTAGGGAGTGCTTCGGCTTTCTTT | CASSLGSASAFF
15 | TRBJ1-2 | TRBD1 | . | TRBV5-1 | TGCGCCAGCTCCCCTCAACCGGGACAGCGCTATGGCTACACCTTC | CASSPQPGQRYGYTF
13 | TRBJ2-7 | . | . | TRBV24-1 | TGTGCCACCAGTGACCCTAGCAGCGCCGAGCAGTACTTC | CATSDPSSAEQYF
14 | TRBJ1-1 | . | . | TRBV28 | TGTGCCAGCACCCCCCTGCGGGGTGGAACTGAAGCTTTCTTT | CASTPLRGGTEAFF
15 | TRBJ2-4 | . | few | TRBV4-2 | TGTGCCAGCAGCCAACGGGACGGATCCAAAAACATTCAGTACTTC | CASSQRDGSKNIQYF
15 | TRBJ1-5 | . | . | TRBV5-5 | TGTGCCAGCAGCGCTGACGGGACGGAGACTCAGCCCCAGCATTTT | CASSADGTETQPQHF
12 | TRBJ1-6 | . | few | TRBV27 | TGTGCCAGCAGATCCGTAGGTTCACCCCTCCACTTT | CASRSVGSPLHF
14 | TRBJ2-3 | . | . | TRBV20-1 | TGCAGTGCTAGGAGGCACGGGGACACAGATACGCAGTATTTT | CSARRHGDTDTQYF
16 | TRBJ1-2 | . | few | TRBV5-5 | TGTGCCAGCAGCTCAGATGACAGTAGACCTAACTATGGCTACACCTTC | CASSSDDSRPNYGYTF
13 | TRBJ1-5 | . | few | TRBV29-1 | TGCAGCGTTGTTGGCCAGCAAGGTCAGCCCCAGCATTTT | CSVVGQQGQPQHF
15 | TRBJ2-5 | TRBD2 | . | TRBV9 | TGTGCCAGCGGAGTCGGGACTAGCGGGGTAGAGACCCAGTACTTC | CASGVGTSGVETQYF
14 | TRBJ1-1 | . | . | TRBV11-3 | TGTGCCAGCAGCAACCGGGACGGGAACACTGAAGCTTTCTTT | CASSNRDGNTEAFF
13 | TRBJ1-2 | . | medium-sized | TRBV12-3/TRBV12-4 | TGTGCCAGCAGTTTTAACAGCTTGAGGGGCTACACCTTC | CASSFNSLRGYTF
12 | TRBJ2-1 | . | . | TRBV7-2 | TGTGCCAGCAGCTTTTACGCGTCTGAGCAGTTCTTC | CASSFYASEQFF
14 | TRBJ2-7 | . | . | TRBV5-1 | TGCGCCAGCAGCCCGGACTCCCTCGGGGGCGAGCAGTACTTC | CASSPDSLGGEQYF
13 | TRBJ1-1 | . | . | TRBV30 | TGTGCCTGGAACAGGGAGCAGAACACTGAAGCTTTCTTT | CAWNREQNTEAFF
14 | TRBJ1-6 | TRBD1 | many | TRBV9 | TGTGCCAGCGGAAAAGGGGGCAGTAATTCACCCCTCCACTTT | CASGKGGSNSPLHF